This TCR beta chain was observed in a study of cytomegalovirus exposure and HLA in healthy donors. Whole-study findings and limits: Previously analyzed data showed that most TCR beta V segments were productive at a frequency of about 87% or about 30%. Rarity marked most TCR sequences, yet some public TCRs occurred in many donors.

About this clone itself: Its antigen is still unknown.

The PCR used 60 Vbeta and 13 Jbeta primers. Some clones are missing from TCRdb's copy, which holds only in-frame ones; the method was immunoSEQ multiplex PCR. The sample includes 100,000 to 150,000 clones, roughly 80% of them seen just once. The sequence was collected from a woman in her forties in good health and CMV-seropositive. Sequencing was done on a sample of PBMCs.

CDR3 loop: CASSFRDRYTEAFF. The CDR3 region has the DNA TGTGCCAGCAGCTTCCGGGACAGATACACTGAAGCTTTCTTT. This chain joins TRBV7-8 and TRBJ1-1; 7 bases match TRBD1. The V gene end was trimmed by 3 bases and the J gene end by 3 bases; junction bases not matched to a gene: 4. Germline V lookup: CDR1 SGHVS, CDR2 FQNEAQ. The CDR3 extends over 14 amino acids.